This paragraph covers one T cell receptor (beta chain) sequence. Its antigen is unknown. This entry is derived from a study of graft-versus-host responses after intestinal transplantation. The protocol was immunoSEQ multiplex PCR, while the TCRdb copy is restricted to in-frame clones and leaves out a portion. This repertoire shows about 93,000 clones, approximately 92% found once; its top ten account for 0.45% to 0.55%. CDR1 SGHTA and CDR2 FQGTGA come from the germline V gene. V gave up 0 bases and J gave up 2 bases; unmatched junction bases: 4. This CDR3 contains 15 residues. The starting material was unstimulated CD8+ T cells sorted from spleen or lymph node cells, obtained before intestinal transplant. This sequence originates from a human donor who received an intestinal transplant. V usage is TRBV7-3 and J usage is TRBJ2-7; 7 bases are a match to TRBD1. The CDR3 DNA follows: TGTGCCAGCAGCTTAACAGGGACAGCCCCCTACGAGCAGTACTTC. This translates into CASSLTGTAPYEQYF.